The subject of this entry is one T cell receptor beta chain. This entry is derived from a study of cytomegalovirus exposure and HLA in healthy donors. Primers: 60 Vbeta forward and 13 Jbeta reverse. Original data processing: It was a later analysis that counted tens of millions of unique TCR beta chains, of which some 10 million were shared. TCRdb keeps only in-frame clones here, not all; method: immunoSEQ multiplex PCR. D and trimming were read from the DNA, whereas the V and J calls and clone size are those reported in that table. This table lists 70,000 or so clones. CDR3 size: 14 residues. Trimming pared 3 bases from V and 9 bases from J, leaving 17 bases between. From germline, CDR1 is MNHNS and CDR2 SASEGT.

Sequenced: PBMCs. J is TRBJ2-5 and V is TRBV6-1; perhaps TRBD2 as D (6 bases). The sequence came from a man aged 35 to 55 in good health and CMV-seronegative. CDR3 in DNA: TGTGCCAGCAGTGAGGGTTTGGGGACTCAGGCCCAGTACTTC. It translates to CASSEGLGTQAQYF.